This TCR beta chain was recorded in a study of blood T cell repertoires in COVID-19. Study overall: COVID-19 samples, acute and convalescent, were from the United States, Italy and Spain.

The data were produced by immunoSEQ multiplex PCR, yet TCRdb's version contains in-frame clones alone and is incomplete. The top ten hold around 7.8% of the sample, which has about 190,000 clones, roughly 82% seen once. The germline V and J ends were trimmed by 6 bases and 4 bases, with 12 bases remaining between them. Germline CDR1 is SGHVS and CDR2 is FQNEAQ. This CDR3 has 14 amino acids. The TCR comes from a woman in her sixties with COVID-19, enrolled during active disease. Source material: peripheral blood. The rearrangement links TRBV7-8 to TRBJ2-2; D call uncertain. As DNA, the CDR3 is TGTGCCAGCAGACGAGACCTAGGCACCGGGGAGCTGTTTTTT. It is translated as CASRRDLGTGELFF.